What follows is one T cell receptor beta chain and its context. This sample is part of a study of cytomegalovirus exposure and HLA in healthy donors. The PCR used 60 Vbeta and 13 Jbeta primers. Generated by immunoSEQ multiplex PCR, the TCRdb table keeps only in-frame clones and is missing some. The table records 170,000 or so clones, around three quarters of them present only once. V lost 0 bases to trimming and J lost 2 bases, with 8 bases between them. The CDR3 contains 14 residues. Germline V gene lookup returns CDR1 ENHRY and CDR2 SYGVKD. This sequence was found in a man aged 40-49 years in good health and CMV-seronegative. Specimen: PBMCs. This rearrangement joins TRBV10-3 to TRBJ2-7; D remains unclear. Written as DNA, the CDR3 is TGTGCCATCAGTGAGTCTGAGGCCCCCTACGAGCAGTACTTC. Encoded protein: CAISESEAPYEQYF.